This T cell receptor beta chain was identified in a study of T cell responses to AZD1222 COVID-19 vaccine. Study conclusions and caveats: Samples come after the peak T cell response, not at day 14. The donors showed a predominance of white British ancestry and of females, with possible underestimation of clonal diversity.

The method was immunoSEQ multiplex PCR; TCRdb's version includes in-frame clones alone and lacks a portion of them. The profile shows 80,000 to 90,000 clones, roughly 88% of them singletons. Germline values: CDR1 LGHNA, CDR2 YNFKEQ. The CDR3 runs 13 residues. Trimming pared 3 bases from V and 7 bases from J, leaving 12 bases between. With respect to this clone: The antigen remains undetermined.

This specimen consisted of peripheral blood, obtained on day 0 of MenACWY control vaccination. The sequence came from an adult in good health. The J gene is TRBJ1-2, the V gene TRBV4-2, with D possibly matching TRBD1 (5 bases). The CDR3 loop is CASSQTDSGGYTF. The CDR3 bases are TGTGCCAGCAGCCAGACAGACTCGGGTGGCTACACCTTC.